The clone carrying this T cell receptor beta chain was detected ten times or more. No antigen is known for it. This entry is derived from a study of CD8 T cells in ankylosing spondylitis. Study-wide results and caveats: It was reported that disease-linked clones were significantly enriched in matched ankylosing spondylitis synovial fluid. Disease-linked clones had a CD8+ phenotype and relatively low frequency in peripheral blood. For ankylosing spondylitis blood, a TCR beta motif of under 10 highly homologous variants appeared characteristic.

By quantitative 5'-RACE with molecular barcodes, the TCR beta libraries were made. TCRdb re-derived calls from the 5' RACE reads in MiXCR, one entry per CDR3 protein. In the table there are about 310,000 distinct CDR3 sequences, under 25% of which are singletons. The receptor's source is a female donor with ankylosing spondylitis or in good health (not recorded which). Sequenced input: blood, either unsorted or a sorted T cell fraction (not recorded which).

CDR3 protein: CASSQTVNTGELFF. The CDR3 bases are TGTGCCAGCAGCCAGACAGTGAACACCGGGGAGCTGTTTTTT. The V and J genes are TRBV12-3 or TRBV12-4 and TRBJ2-2; weak D call: TRBD1 (5 bases). Trimming stripped 6 bases from V and 1 base from J, with 9 bases between. The CDR3 consists of 14 residues.